This is a list of T cell receptor beta chains from one sample in a study of cytomegalovirus exposure and HLA in healthy donors. Sequencing used immunoSEQ multiplex PCR; TCRdb keeps in-frame clones, though not all of them. Here the sample spans roughly 100,000 clones, approximately 70% being singletons. Sequencing was done on a sample of PBMCs. The receptors were gathered from a man aged 35-49 years in good health and CMV-seropositive. The CDR3 runs from the conserved cysteine through the conserved F or W. D genes are given only for firm matches. Part of the rows lack a size; the others show once, few, many or a class for expanded clones.

D: TRBD1
size: -
V: TRBV7-9
J: TRBJ1-2
CDR3: CASSPDRGRGYTF
DNA: TGTGCCAGCAGCCCGGACAGGGGGCGAGGCTACACCTTC

D: -
size: -
V: TRBV28
J: TRBJ2-3
CDR3: CASRGQGGVAGVGDTQYF
DNA: TGTGCCAGCAGGGGACAGGGAGGGGTAGCGGGAGTCGGAGATACGCAGTATTTT

D: TRBD2
size: -
V: TRBV19
J: TRBJ2-7
CDR3: CASSRSGGRNEQYF
DNA: TGTGCCAGTAGTCGCTCTGGCGGGAGAAACGAGCAGTACTTC

D: TRBD1
size: once
V: TRBV27
J: TRBJ2-5
CDR3: CASSFIQGLGRETQYF
DNA: TGTGCCAGCAGTTTCATACAGGGGTTGGGTAGGGAGACCCAGTACTTC

D: -
size: -
V: TRBV28
J: TRBJ2-7
CDR3: CASSYGVYEQYF
DNA: TGTGCCAGCAGTTACGGGGTATACGAGCAGTACTTC

D: TRBD1
size: -
V: TRBV13
J: TRBJ2-3
CDR3: CASSSRQGFTDTQYF
DNA: TGTGCCAGCAGCTCCCGACAGGGTTTCACAGATACGCAGTATTTT

D: -
size: -
V: TRBV6-1
J: TRBJ2-3
CDR3: CASSDIGSTDTQYF
DNA: TGTGCCAGCAGCGATATCGGGAGCACAGATACGCAGTATTTT

D: -
size: -
V: TRBV5-6
J: TRBJ2-1
CDR3: CASSPDLSSYNEQFF
DNA: TGTGCCAGCAGCCCGGACTTAAGCTCCTACAATGAGCAGTTCTTC

D: -
size: -
V: TRBV4-2
J: TRBJ1-2
CDR3: CASSQGPGEGYTF
DNA: TGTGCCAGCAGCCAGGGCCCGGGGGAGGGCTACACCTTC

D: TRBD1
size: -
V: TRBV30
J: TRBJ1-5
CDR3: CAWSLGQGYQPQHF
DNA: TGTGCCTGGAGTTTAGGACAGGGGTATCAGCCCCAGCATTTT

D: -
size: few
V: TRBV4-3
J: TRBJ2-7
CDR3: CASSQEIASSYEQYF
DNA: TGCGCCAGCAGCCAAGAAATAGCAAGTTCCTACGAGCAGTACTTC

D: -
size: -
V: TRBV11-2
J: TRBJ2-1
CDR3: CASSLARTRNFF
DNA: TGTGCCAGCAGCCTAGCCAGGACACGAAACTTCTTC

D: -
size: few
V: TRBV2
J: TRBJ2-3
CDR3: CASSEFRTSSTDTQYF
DNA: TGTGCCAGCAGTGAATTTCGGACTTCTAGCACAGATACGCAGTATTTT

D: -
size: -
V: TRBV5-1
J: TRBJ2-1
CDR3: CASSPPSNEQFF
DNA: TGCGCCAGCAGCCCGCCCAGCAATGAGCAGTTCTTC

D: TRBD1
size: few
V: TRBV6-5
J: TRBJ2-3
CDR3: CASKRDRGTDTQYF
DNA: TGTGCCAGCAAGCGGGACAGGGGCACAGATACGCAGTATTTT

D: -
size: few
V: TRBV19
J: TRBJ2-2
CDR3: CASSISLDTGELFF
DNA: TGTGCCAGTAGTATTTCACTAGACACCGGGGAGCTGTTTTTT